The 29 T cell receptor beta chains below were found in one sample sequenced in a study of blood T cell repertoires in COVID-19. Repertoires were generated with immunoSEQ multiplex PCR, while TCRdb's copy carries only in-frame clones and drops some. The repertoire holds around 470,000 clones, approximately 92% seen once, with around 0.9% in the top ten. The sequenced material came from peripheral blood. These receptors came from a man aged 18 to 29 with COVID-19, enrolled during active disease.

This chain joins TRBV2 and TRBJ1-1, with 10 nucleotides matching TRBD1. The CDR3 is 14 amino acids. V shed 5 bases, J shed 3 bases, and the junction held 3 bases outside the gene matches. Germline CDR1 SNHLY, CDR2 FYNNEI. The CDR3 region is CASSRTGGDTEAFF. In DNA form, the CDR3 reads TGTGCCAGCAGTAGGACAGGGGGAGACACTGAAGCTTTCTTT.

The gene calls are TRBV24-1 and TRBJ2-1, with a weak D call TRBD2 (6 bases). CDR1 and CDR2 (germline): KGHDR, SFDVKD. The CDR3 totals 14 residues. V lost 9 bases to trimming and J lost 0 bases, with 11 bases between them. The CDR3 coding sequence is TGTGCCACCGGGGGGAGAGGCTCCTACAATGAGCAGTTCTTC. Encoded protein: CATGGRGSYNEQFF.

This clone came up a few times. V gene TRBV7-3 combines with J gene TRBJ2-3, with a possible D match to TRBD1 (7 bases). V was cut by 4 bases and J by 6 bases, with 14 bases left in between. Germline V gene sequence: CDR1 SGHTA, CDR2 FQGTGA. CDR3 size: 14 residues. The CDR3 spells CASSSRGDTDTQYF. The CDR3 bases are TGTGCCAGCAGCTCCAGGGGGGATACGGATACGCAGTATTTT.

For the CDR3, the DNA is TGTGCCAGTAGTTTTTCAGGGCAGGCCTACAATGAGCAGTTCTTC. Translation gives CASSFSGQAYNEQFF. The chain joins TRBV19 to TRBJ2-1, with a weak D call TRBD1 (5 bases). This CDR3 has 15 amino acids. V lost 5 bases, J lost 2 bases, and 13 bases lay in between. Germline lookup yields CDR1 LNHDA and CDR2 SQIVND (reference sequence). Combining the CDR3 with reference TRBV19 and TRBJ2-1 gives the whole variable domain DGGITQSPKYLFRKEGQNVTLSCEQNLNHDAMYWYRQDPGQGLRLIYYSQIVNDFQKGDIAEGYSVSREKKESFPLTVTSAQKNPTAFYLCASSFSGQAYNEQFFGPGTRLTVL.

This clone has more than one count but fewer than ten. The DNA of the CDR3 is TGTGCCAGCAGGGGGGGAACCGGGGAGCTGTTTTTT. Translating gives CASRGGTGELFF. This chain joins TRBV2 and TRBJ2-2; perhaps TRBD2 as D (6 bases). The V end lost 6 bases, the J end lost 5 bases, and 7 bases lay between the germline ends. The CDR3 contains 12 residues. Germline CDR1 SNHLY, CDR2 FYNNEI.

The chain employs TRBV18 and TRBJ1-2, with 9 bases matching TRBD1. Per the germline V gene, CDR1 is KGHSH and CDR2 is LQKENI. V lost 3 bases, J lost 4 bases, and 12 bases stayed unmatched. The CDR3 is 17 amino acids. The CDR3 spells CASSPIQGALRSYGYTF. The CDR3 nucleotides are TGTGCCAGCTCACCGATACAGGGGGCGCTTCGATCCTATGGCTACACCTTC.

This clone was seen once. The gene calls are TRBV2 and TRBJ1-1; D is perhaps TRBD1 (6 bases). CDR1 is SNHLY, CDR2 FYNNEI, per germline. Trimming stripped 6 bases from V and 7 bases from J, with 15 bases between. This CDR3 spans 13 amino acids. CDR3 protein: CASSLKDRFEAFF. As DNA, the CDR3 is TGTGCCAGCAGCCTAAAGGACAGATTTGAAGCTTTCTTT.

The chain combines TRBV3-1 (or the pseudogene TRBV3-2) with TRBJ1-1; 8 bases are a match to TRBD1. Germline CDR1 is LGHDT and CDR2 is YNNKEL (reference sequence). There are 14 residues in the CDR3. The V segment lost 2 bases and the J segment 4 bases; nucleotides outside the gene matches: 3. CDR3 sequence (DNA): TGTGCCAGCAGCCAAAACAGGGGGGGCACTGAAGCTTTCTTT. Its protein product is CASSQNRGGTEAFF.

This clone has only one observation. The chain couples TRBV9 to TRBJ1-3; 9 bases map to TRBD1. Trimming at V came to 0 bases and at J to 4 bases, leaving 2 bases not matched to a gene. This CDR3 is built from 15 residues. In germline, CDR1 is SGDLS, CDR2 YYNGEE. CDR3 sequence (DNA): TGTGCCAGCAGCGTAGGGACAGGGGTCGGAAACACCATATATTTT. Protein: CASSVGTGVGNTIYF.

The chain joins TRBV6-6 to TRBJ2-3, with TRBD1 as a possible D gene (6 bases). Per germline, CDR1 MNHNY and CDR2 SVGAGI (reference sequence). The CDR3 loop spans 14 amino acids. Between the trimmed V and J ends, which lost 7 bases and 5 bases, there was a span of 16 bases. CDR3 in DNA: TGTGCCAGCACAGACGAACAGGGAGAAGATACGCAGTATTTT. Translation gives CASTDEQGEDTQYF.

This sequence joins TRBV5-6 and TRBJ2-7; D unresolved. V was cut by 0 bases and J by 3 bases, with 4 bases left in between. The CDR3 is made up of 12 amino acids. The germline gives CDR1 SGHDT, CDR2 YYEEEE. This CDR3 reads CASSLANYEQYF. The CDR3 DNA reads TGTGCCAGCAGCTTGGCCAACTACGAGCAGTACTTC.

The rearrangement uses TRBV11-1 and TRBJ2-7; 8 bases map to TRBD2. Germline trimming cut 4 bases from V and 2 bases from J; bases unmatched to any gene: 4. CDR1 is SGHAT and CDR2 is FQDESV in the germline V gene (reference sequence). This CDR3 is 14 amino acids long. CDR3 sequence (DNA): TGTGCCAGCAGCTATACTAGCGGTCCCTACGAGCAGTACTTC. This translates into CASSYTSGPYEQYF.

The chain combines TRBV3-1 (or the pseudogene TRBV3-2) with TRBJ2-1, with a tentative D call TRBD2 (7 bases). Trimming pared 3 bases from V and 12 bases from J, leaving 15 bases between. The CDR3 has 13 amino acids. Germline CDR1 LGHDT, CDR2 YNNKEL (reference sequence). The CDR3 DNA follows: TGTGCCAGCAGCCAGGGGGCAGGACTAGGGCAGTTCTTC. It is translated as CASSQGAGLGQFF.

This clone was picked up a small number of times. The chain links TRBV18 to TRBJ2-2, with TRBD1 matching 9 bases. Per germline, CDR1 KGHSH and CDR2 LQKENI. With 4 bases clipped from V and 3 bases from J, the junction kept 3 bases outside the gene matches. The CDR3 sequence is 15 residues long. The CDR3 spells CASSRTGADTGELFF. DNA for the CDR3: TGTGCCAGCTCACGGACAGGGGCGGACACCGGGGAGCTGTTTTTT.

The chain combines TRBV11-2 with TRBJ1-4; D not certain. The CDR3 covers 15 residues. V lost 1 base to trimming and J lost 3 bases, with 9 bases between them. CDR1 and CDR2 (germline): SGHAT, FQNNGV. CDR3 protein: CASSLARQSNEKLFF. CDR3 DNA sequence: TGTGCCAGCAGCTTAGCGAGGCAATCTAATGAAAAACTGTTTTTT. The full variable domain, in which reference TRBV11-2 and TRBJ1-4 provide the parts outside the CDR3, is EAGVAQSPRYKIIEKRQSVAFWCNPISGHATLYWYQQILGQGPKLLIQFQNNGVVDDSQLPKDRFSAERLKGVDSTLKIQPAKLEDSAVYLCASSLARQSNEKLFFGSGTQLSVL.

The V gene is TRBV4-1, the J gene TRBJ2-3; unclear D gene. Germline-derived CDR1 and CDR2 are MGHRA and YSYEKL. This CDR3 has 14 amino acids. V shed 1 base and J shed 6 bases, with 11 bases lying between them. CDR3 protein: CASSQVGRLDTQYF. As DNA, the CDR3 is TGCGCCAGCAGCCAAGTGGGCCGGCTCGATACGCAGTATTTT.

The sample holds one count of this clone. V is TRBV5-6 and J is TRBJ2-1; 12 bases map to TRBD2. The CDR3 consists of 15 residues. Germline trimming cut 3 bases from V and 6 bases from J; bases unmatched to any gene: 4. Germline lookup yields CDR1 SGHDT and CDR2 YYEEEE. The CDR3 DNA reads TGTGCCAGCAGCTCCCTAGCGGGGGGGGGCAATGAGCAGTTCTTC. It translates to CASSSLAGGGNEQFF. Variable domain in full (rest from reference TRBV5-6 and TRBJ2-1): DAGVTQSPTHLIKTRGQQVTLRCSPKSGHDTVSWYQQALGQGPQFIFQYYEEEERQRGNFPDRFSGHQFPNYSSELNVNALLLGDSALYLCASSSLAGGGNEQFFGPGTRLTVL.

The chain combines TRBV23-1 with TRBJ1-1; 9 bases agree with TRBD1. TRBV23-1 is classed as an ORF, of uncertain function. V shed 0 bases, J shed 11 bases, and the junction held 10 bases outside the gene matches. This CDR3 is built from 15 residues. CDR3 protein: CASSQSDRDRVYAFF. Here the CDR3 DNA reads TGCGCCAGCAGTCAATCCGACCGGGACAGGGTTTATGCTTTCTTT.

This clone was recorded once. CDR3 nucleotides: TGTGCCAGCAGCCAAGTTCAAGCGGGGGGTGGAAATGAGCAGTTCTTC. This gives the protein CASSQVQAGGGNEQFF. The chain recombines TRBV3-1 (or the pseudogene TRBV3-2) with TRBJ2-1; 9 bases are a match to TRBD2. With 1 base clipped from V and 7 bases from J, the junction kept 8 bases outside the gene matches. Germline V CDR1 and CDR2: LGHDT, YNNKEL (reference sequence). The length of the CDR3 is 16 residues.

CDR3 DNA sequence: TGTGCCAGCTCACCCAACAGGGTGAACACTGAAGCTTTCTTT. Protein product: CASSPNRVNTEAFF. The rearrangement joins TRBV18 to TRBJ1-1; D is possibly TRBD1 (6 bases). Per germline, CDR1 KGHSH and CDR2 LQKENI. The CDR3 is 14 amino acids. The V and J ends lost 3 bases and 0 bases respectively, with 8 bases between them.

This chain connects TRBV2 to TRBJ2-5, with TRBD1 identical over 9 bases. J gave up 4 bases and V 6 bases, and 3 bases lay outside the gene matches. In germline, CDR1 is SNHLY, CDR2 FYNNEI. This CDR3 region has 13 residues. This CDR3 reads CASSLTGGETQYF. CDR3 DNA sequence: TGTGCCAGCAGCTTGACAGGGGGAGAGACCCAGTACTTC.

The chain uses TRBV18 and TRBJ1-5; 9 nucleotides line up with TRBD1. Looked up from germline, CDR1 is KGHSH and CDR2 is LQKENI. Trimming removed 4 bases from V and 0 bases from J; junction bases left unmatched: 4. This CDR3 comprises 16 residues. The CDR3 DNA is TGTGCCAGCTCACAACAGGGGGCGGTTAGCAATCAGCCCCAGCATTTT. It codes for CASSQQGAVSNQPQHF.

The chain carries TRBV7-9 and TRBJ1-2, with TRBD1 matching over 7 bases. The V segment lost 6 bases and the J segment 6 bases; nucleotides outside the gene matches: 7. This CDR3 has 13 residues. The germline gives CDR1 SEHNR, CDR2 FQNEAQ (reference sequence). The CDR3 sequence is CASSSTGEDGYTF. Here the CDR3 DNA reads TGTGCCAGCAGTTCCACAGGGGAGGATGGCTACACCTTC.

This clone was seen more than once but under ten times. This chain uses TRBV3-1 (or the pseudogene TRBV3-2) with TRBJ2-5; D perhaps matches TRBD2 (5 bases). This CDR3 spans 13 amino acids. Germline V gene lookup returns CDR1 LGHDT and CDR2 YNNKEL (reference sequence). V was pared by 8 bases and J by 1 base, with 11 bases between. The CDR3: CASGSRGQETQYF. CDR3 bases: TGTGCCAGCGGGAGTCGTGGCCAAGAGACCCAGTACTTC.

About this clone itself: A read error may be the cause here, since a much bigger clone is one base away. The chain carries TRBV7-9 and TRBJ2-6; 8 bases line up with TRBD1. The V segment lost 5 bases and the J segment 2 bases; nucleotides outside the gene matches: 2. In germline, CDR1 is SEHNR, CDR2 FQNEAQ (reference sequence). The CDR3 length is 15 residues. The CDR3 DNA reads TGTGCCAGCAGCGAACAGGGGGCTGGGGCCAACGTCCTGACTTTC. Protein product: CASSEQGAGANVLTF. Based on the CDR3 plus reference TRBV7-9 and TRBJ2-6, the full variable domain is DTGVSQNPRHKITKRGQNVTFRCDPISEHNRLYWYRQTLGQGPEFLTYFQNEAQLEKSRLLSDRFSAERPKGSFSTLEIQRTEQGDSAMYLCASSEQGAGANVLTFGAGSRLTVL.

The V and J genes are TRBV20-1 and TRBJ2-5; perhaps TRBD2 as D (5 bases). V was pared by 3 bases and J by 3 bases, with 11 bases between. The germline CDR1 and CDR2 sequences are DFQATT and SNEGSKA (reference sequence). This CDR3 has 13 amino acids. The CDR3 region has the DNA TGCAGTGCTAGTTCGGGGTCCGAAGAGACCCAGTACTTC. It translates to CSASSGSEETQYF.

The CDR3 bases are TGTGCCAGCAGCCTAAGACCCAGGGGCCGCCTTAATCAGTACAATGAGCAGTTCTTC. Translation gives CASSLRPRGRLNQYNEQFF. This chain connects TRBV11-2 to TRBJ2-1, with a possible D match to TRBD1 (6 bases). V lost 5 bases, J lost 4 bases, and 27 bases lay in between. This CDR3 contains 19 residues. Germline-derived CDR1 and CDR2 are SGHAT and FQNNGV.

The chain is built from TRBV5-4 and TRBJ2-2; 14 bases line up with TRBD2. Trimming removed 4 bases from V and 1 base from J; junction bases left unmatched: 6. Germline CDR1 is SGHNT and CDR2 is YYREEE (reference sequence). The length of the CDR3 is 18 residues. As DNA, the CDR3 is TGTGCCAGCAGCCGGGGACTAGCGGGAGTGGGGAACACCGGGGAGCTGTTTTTT. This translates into CASSRGLAGVGNTGELFF.

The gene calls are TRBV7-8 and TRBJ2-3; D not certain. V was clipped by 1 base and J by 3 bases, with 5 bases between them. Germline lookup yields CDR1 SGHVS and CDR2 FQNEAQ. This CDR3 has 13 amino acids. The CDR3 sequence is CASSLGLTDTQYF. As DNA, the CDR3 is TGTGCCAGCAGCTTAGGGCTGACAGATACGCAGTATTTT.